This TCR beta chain was recorded in a study of blood T cell repertoires in COVID-19. At the level of the study: Samples taken during acute and convalescent COVID-19 were collected in the United States, Italy and Spain.

The CDR3 extends over 15 amino acids. J gave up 10 bases and V 4 bases, and 9 bases lay outside the gene matches. The V gene's germline CDR1 is SEHNR and CDR2 FQNEAQ (reference sequence). Using immunoSEQ multiplex PCR, the repertoire was profiled, and TCRdb retains in-frame clones only, with some absent. Of about 160,000 clones listed, over 80% are singletons. The receptor comes from a woman aged 55-69 years with acute or convalescent COVID-19. The J gene is TRBJ1-4, the V gene TRBV7-9, with TRBD1 matching 10 bases. Sequencing used peripheral blood. In nucleotides, the CDR3 is TGTGCCAGCAGCTCCTTTGGGACAGGGGAAGGAAAACTGTTTTTT. Translated, it gives CASSSFGTGEGKLFF.